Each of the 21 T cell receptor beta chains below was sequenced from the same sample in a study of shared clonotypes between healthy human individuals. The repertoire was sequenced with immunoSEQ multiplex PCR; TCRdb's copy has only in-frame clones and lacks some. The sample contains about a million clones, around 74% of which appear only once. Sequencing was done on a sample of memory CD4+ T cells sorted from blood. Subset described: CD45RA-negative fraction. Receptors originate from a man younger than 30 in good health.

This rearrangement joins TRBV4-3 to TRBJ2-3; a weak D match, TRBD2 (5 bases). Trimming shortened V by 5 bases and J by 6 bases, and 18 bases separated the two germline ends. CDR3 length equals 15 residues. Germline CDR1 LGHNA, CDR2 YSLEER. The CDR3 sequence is CASSTRGRMMDTQYF. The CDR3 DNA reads TGCGCCAGCAGCACGCGCGGGCGGATGATGGATACGCAGTATTTT.

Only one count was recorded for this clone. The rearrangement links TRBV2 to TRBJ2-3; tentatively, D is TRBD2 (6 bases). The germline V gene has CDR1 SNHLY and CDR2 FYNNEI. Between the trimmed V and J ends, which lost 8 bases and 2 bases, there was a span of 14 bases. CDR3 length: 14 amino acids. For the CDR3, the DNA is TGTGCCAGCGGGGCGGGACTTTCCACAGATACGCAGTATTTT. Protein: CASGAGLSTDTQYF.

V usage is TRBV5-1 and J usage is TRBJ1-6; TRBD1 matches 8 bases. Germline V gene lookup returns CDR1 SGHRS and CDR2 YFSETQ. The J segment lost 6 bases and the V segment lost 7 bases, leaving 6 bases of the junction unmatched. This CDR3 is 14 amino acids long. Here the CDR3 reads CASQRGQGNSPLHF. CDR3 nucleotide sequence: TGCGCCAGCCAAAGAGGACAGGGTAATTCACCCCTCCACTTT.

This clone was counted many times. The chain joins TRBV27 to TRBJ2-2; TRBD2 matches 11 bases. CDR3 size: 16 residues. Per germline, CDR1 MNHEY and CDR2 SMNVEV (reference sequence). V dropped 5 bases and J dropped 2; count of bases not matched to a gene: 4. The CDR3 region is CASSTGLADNTGELFF. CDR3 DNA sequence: TGTGCCAGCAGTACGGGACTAGCGGATAACACCGGGGAGCTGTTTTTT.

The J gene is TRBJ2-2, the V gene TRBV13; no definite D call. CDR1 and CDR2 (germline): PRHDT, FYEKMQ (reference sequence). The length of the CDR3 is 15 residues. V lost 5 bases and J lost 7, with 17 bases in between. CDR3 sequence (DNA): TGTGCCAGCAGCCGACGTGGACCCCCCAGCGGGGAGCTGTTTTTT. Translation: CASSRRGPPSGELFF.

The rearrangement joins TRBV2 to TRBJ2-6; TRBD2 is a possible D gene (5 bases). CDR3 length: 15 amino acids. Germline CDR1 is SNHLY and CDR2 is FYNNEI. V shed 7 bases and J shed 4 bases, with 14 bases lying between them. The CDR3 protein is CASIIEGSGANVLTF. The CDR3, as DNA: TGTGCCAGCATAATTGAGGGTTCCGGGGCCAACGTCCTGACTTTC.

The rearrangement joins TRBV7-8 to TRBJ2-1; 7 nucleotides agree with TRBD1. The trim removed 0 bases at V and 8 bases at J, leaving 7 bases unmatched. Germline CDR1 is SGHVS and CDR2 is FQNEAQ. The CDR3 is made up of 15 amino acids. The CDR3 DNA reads TGTGCCAGCAGCTTAGCGGTCAGGGGGTCTGATGAGCAGTTCTTC. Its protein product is CASSLAVRGSDEQFF.

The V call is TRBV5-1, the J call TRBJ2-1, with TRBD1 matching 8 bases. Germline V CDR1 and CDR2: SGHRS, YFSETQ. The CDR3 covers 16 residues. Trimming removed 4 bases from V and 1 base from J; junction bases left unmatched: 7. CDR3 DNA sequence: TGCGCCAGCAGCCGGGGCGGACAGGGTTCCTACAATGAGCAGTTCTTC. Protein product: CASSRGGQGSYNEQFF. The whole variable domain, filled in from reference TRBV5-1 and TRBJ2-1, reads KAGVTQTPRYLIKTRGQQVTLSCSPISGHRSVSWYQQTPGQGLQFLFEYFSETQRNKGNFPGRFSGRQFSNSRSEMNVSTLELGDSALYLCASSRGGQGSYNEQFFGPGTRLTVL.

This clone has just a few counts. The CDR3 bases are TGTGCCAGCAGGACCTATAGCGGGAGCGTTTACGAGCAGTACTTC. Its protein product is CASRTYSGSVYEQYF. The chain has TRBV27 and TRBJ2-7, with 9 positions matching TRBD2. Germline V gene data show CDR1 as MNHEY and CDR2 as SMNVEV (reference sequence). V lost 6 bases to trimming and J lost 4 bases; unmatched junction nucleotides: 10. The CDR3 contains 15 residues.

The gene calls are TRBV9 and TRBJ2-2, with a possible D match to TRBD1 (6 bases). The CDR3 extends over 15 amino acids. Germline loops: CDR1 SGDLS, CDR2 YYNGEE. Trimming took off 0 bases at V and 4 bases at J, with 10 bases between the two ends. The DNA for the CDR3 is TGTGCCAGCAGCGTAGGCCAGGGGCGCACCGGGGAGCTGTTTTTT. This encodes CASSVGQGRTGELFF.

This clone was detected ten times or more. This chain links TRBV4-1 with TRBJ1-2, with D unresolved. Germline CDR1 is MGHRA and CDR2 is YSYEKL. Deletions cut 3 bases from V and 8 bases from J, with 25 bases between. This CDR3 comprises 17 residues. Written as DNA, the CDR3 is TGCGCCAGCAGCCAGGCCATTGGAAGACAAATATCTATCGGCTACACCTTC. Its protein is CASSQAIGRQISIGYTF.

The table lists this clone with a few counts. CDR3 region: CASSSGIDSYEQYF. The CDR3 nucleotides read TGTGCCAGCAGCTCTGGAATTGACTCCTACGAGCAGTACTTC. V is TRBV11-2 and J is TRBJ2-7; D gene ambiguous. This CDR3 spans 14 amino acids. V dropped 4 bases and J dropped 0 bases, with 10 bases sitting between them. Germline CDR1 reads SGHAT; CDR2 reads FQNNGV.

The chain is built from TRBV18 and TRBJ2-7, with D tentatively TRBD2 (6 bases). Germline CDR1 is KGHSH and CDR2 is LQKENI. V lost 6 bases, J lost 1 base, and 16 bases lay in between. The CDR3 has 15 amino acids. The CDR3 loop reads CASSVGASASYEQYF. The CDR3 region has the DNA TGTGCCAGCTCGGTCGGAGCTAGCGCGTCCTACGAGCAGTACTTC. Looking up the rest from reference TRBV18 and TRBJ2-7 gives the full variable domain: NAGVMQNPRHLVRRRGQEARLRCSPMKGHSHVYWYRQLPEEGLKFMVYLQKENIIDESGMPKERFSAEFPKEGPSILRIQQVVRGDSAAYFCASSVGASASYEQYFGPGTRLTVT.

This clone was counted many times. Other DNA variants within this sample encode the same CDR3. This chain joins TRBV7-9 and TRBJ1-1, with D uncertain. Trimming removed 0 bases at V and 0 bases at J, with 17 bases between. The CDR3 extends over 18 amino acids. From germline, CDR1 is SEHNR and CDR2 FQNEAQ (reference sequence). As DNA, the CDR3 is TGTGCCAGCAGCTTAGCGATGGGAGGACGAGTGGTGAACACTGAAGCTTTCTTT. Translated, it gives CASSLAMGGRVVNTEAFF.

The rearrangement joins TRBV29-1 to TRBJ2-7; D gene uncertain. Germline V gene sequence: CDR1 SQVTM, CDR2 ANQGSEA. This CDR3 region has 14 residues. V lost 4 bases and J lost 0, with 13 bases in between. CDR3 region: CSVVLDRSSYEQYF. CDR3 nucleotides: TGCAGCGTTGTTTTAGACCGGAGCTCCTACGAGCAGTACTTC.

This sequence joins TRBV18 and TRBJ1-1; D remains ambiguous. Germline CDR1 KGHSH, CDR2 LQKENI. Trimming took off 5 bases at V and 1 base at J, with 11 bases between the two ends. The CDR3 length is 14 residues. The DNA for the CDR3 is TGTGCCAGCTCAGAAGGACTCACGAACACTGAAGCTTTCTTT. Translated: CASSEGLTNTEAFF.

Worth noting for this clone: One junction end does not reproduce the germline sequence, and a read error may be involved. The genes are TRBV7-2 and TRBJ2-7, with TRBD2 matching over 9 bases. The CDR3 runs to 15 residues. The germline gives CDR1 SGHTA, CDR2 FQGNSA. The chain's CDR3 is CASSLVRGGTYEQYF. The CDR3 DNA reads TGTGCCAGCAGTTTAGTGCGGGGGGGGACCTACGAGCAGTACTTC. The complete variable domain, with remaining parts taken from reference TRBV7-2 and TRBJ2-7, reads GAGVSQSPSNKVTEKGKDVELRCDPISGHTALYWYRQSLGQGLEFLIYFQGNSAPDKSGLPSDRFSAERTGGSVSTLTIQRTQQEDSAVYLCASSLVRGGTYEQYFGPGTRLTVT.

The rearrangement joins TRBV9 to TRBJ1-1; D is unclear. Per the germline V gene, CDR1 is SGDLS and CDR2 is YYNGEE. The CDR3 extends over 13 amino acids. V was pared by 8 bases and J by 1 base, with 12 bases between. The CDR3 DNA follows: TGTGCCAGTGGGGAGATCTCGAACACTGAAGCTTTCTTT. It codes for CASGEISNTEAFF. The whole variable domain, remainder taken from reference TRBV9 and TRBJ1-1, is DSGVTQTPKHLITATGQRVTLRCSPRSGDLSVYWYQQSLDQGLQFLIQYYNGEERAKGNILERFSAQQFPDLHSELNLSSLELGDSALYFCASGEISNTEAFFGQGTRLTVV.

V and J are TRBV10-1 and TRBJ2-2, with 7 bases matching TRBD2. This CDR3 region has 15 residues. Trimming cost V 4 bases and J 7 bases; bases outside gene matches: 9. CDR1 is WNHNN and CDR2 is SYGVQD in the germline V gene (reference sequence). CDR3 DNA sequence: TGCGCCAGCAGTGCAGTAGGCGGGAGAGGCGGGGAGCTGTTTTTT. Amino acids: CASSAVGGRGGELFF.

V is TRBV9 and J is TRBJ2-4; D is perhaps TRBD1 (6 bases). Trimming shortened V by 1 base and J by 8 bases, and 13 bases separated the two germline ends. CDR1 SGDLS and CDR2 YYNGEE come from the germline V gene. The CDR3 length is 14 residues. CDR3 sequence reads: CASSVQSGVDIQYF. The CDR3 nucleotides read TGTGCCAGCAGCGTACAGTCAGGGGTTGACATTCAGTACTTC.

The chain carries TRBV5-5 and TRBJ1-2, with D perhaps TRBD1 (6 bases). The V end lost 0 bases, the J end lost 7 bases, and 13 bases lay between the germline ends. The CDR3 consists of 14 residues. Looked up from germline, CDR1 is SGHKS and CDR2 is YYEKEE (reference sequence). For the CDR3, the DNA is TGTGCCAGCAGCTTGGAGGGGGATCGGCGTGGCTACACCTTC. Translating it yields CASSLEGDRRGYTF.